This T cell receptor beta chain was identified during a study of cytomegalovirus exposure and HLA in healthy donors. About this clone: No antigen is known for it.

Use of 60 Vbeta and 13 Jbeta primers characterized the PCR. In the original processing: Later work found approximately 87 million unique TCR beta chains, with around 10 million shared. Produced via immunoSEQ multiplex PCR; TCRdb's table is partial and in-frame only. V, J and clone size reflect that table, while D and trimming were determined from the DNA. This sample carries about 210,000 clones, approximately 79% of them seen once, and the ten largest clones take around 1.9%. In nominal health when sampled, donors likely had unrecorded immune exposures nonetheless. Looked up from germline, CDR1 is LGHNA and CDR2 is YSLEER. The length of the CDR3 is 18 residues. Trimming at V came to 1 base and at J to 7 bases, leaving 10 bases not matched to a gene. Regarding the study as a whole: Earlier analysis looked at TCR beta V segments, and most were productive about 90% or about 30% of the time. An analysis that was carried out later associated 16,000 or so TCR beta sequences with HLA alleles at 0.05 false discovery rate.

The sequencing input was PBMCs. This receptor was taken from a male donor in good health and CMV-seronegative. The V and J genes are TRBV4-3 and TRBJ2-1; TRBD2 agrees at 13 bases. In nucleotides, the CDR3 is TGCGCCAGCAGCCAAGGGGACTTTTTGGGACTAGCGGGAAATGAGCAGTTCTTC. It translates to CASSQGDFLGLAGNEQFF.